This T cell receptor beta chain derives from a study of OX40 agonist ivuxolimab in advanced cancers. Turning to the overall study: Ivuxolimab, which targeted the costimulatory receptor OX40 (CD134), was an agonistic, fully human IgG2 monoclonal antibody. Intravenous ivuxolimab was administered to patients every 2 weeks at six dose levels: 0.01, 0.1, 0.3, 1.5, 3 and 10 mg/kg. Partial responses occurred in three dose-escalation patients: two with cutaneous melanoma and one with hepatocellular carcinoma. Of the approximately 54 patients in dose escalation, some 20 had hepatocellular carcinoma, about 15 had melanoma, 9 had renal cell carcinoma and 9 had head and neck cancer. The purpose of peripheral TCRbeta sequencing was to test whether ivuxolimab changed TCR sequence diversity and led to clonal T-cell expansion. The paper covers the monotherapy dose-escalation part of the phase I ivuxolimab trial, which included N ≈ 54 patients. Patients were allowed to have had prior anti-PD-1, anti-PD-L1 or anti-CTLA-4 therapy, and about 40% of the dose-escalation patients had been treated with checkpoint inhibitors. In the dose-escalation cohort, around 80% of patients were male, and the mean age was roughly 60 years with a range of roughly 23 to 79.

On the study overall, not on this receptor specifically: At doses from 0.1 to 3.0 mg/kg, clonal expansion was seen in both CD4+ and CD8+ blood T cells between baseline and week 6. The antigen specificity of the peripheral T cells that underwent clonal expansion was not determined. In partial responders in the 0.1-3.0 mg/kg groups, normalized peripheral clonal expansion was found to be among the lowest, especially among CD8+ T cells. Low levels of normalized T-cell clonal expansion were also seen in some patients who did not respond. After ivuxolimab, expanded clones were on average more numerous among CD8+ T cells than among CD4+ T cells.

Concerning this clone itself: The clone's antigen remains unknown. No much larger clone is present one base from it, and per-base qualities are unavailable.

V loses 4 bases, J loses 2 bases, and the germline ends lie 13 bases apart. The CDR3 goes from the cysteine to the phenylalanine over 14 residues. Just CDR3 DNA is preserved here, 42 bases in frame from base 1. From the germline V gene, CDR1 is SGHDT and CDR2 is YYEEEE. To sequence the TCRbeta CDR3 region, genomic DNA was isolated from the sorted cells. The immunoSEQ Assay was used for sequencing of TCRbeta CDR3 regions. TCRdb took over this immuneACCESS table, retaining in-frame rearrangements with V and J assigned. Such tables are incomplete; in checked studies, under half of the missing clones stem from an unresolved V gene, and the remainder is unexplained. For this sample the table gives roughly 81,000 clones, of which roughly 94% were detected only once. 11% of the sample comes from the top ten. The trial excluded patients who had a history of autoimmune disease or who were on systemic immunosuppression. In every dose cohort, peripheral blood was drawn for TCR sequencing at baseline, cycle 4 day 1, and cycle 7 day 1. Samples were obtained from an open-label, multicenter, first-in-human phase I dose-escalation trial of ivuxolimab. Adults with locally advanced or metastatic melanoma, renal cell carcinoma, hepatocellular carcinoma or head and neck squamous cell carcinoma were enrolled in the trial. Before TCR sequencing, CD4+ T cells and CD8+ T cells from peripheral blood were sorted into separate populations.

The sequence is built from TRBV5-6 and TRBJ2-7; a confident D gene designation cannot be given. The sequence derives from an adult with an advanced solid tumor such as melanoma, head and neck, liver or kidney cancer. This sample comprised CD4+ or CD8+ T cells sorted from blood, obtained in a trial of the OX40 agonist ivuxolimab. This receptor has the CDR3 CASSPIGQTYEQYF. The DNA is TGTGCCAGCAGCCCCATTGGCCAGACCTACGAGCAGTACTTC.